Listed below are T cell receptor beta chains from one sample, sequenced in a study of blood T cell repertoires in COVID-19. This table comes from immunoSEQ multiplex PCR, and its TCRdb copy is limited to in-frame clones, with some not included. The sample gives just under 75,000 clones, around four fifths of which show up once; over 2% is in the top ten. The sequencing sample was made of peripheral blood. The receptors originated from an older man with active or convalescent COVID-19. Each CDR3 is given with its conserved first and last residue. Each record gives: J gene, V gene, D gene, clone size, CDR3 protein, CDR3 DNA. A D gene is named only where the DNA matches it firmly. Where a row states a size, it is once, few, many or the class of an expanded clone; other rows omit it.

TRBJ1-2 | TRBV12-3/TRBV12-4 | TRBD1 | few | CAIQQGAYGYTF | TGTGCCATACAACAGGGGGCATATGGCTACACCTTC
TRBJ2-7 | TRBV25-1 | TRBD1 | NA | CASSTPGTGSYEQYF | TGTGCCAGCAGTACCCCGGGGACAGGTTCCTACGAGCAGTACTTC
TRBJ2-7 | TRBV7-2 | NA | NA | CASSLVWGESYEQYF | TGTGCCAGCAGCTTAGTGTGGGGGGAATCCTACGAGCAGTACTTC
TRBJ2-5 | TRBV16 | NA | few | CASSGLSGVRSLETQYF | TGTGCCAGCAGCGGCTTGTCCGGAGTGCGCTCTCTTGAGACCCAGTACTTC
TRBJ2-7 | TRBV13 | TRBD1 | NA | CASSRQGATYEQYF | TGTGCCAGCAGCCGCCAGGGGGCGACTTACGAGCAGTACTTC
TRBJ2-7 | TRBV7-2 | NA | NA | CASSLYGRGGEQYF | TGTGCCAGCAGCTTATATGGAAGGGGGGGCGAGCAGTACTTC
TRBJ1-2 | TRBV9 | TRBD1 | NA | CASSSDRFYGYTF | TGTGCCAGCAGCTCGGACAGGTTTTATGGCTACACCTTC
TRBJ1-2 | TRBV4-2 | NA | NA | CASSPTLPGRDGYTF | TGTGCCAGCAGCCCAACCTTGCCAGGGAGGGATGGCTACACCTTC
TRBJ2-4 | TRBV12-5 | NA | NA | CASGFWATNGIQYF | TGTGCTAGTGGTTTTTGGGCCACCAATGGCATTCAGTACTTC
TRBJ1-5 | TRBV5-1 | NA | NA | CASSLSSGSQPQHF | TGCGCCAGCAGCTTGTCCTCAGGGTCCCAGCCCCAGCATTTT
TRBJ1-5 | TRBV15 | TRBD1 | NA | CATSRDRGPNQPQHF | TGTGCCACCAGCAGGGACAGGGGTCCCAATCAGCCCCAGCATTTT
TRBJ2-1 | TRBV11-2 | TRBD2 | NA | CASSLILAANEQFF | TGTGCCAGCAGCTTAATACTAGCGGCAAATGAGCAGTTCTTC
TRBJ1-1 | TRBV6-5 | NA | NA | CAGRDSWYTEAFF | TGTGCCGGAAGAGACAGTTGGTACACTGAAGCTTTCTTT
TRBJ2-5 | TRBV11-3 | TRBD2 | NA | CASNKRGVETQYF | TGTGCCAGCAACAAACGGGGGGTTGAGACCCAGTACTTC
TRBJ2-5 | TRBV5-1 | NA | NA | CASSLPQETQYF | TGCGCCAGCAGCTTGCCGCAAGAGACCCAGTACTTC
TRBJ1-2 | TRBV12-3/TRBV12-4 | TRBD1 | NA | CASSLGQSYGYTF | TGTGCCAGCAGTTTGGGACAGAGTTATGGCTACACCTTC
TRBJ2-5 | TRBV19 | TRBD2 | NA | CASSQLAGGETQYF | TGTGCCAGTAGTCAATTAGCGGGAGGGGAGACCCAGTACTTC
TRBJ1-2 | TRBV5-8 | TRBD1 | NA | CASSFSDRGPLGYTF | TGTGCCAGCAGCTTTTCGGACAGGGGACCATTGGGCTACACCTTC
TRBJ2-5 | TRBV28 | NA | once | CASSLGGQYQETQYF | TGTGCCAGCAGTTTAGGCGGACAGTACCAAGAGACCCAGTACTTC